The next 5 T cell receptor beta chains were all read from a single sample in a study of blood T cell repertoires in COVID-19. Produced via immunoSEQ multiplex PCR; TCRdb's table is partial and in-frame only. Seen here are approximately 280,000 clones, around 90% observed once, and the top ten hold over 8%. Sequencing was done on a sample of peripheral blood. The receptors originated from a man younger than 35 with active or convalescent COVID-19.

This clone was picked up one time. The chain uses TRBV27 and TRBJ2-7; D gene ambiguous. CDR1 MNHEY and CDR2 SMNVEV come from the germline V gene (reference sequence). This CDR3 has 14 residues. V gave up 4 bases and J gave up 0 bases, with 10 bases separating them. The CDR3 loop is CASSYGPRSYEQYF. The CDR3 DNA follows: TGTGCCAGCAGTTATGGCCCCCGCTCCTACGAGCAGTACTTC.

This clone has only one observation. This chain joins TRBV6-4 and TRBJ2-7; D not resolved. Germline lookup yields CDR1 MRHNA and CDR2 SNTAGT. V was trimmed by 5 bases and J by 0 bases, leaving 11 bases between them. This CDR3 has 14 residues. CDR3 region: CASSLTASSYEQYF. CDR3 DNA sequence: TGTGCCAGCAGTCTCACGGCTAGCTCCTACGAGCAGTACTTC.

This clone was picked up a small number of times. The CDR3 nucleotides are TGTGCCAGTAGTGTCGAGAATCGCAATCAGCCCCAGCATTTT. Protein product: CASSVENRNQPQHF. The chain employs TRBV19 and TRBJ1-5, with unresolved D. Germline CDR1 LNHDA, CDR2 SQIVND (reference sequence). The CDR3 contains 14 residues. The V end lost 5 bases, the J end lost 2 bases, and 10 bases lay between the germline ends.

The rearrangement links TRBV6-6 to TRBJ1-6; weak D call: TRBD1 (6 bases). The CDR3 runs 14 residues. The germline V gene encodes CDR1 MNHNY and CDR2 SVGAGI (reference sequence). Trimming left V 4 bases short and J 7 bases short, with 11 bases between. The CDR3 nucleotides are TGTGCCAGCAGTTCCAGGGGCGCGAATTCACCCCTCCACTTT. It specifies CASSSRGANSPLHF.

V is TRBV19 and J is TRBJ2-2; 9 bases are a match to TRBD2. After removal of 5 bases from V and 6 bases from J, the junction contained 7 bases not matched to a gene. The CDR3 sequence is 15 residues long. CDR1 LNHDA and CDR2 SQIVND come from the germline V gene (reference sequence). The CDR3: CASSVGTSWAGELFF. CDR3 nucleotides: TGTGCCAGTAGTGTAGGGACTAGCTGGGCCGGGGAGCTGTTTTTT.